This T cell receptor (beta chain) was obtained from a study of Graves' ophthalmopathy and Graves' hyperthyroidism. Amplification targeted the TCR beta CDR3 regions, with RNA transcripts as the source material. An opening RT-PCR round employed HTBI primers and preceded a second-round multiplex PCR. TCRdb processed the multiplex PCR reads anew with MiXCR; each CDR3 protein has one entry. Among about 390,000 distinct CDR3 sequences listed, 15% were seen once. Researchers turned away patients with other autoimmune diseases, uncontrolled infections, pregnancy or lactation. The V end lost 6 bases, the J end lost 1 base, and 9 bases lay between the germline ends. Germline CDR1 is SEHNR and CDR2 is FQNEAQ (reference sequence). This CDR3 region has 13 residues. Findings and caveats of the study: Ophthalmopathy progression was predicted with under 71% sensitivity and 72% to 80% specificity. Clonotypes were expanded in thyroid at above 0.001 frequency, and most also appeared in blood.

This clonotype was detected many times. The antigen remains unidentified. This may arise from a read error, as a much more abundant clone is one base away. The sequenced sample consisted of peripheral blood. The TCR was taken from a woman aged 18-29 years with stable Graves' hyperthyroidism. This chain connects TRBV7-9 to TRBJ2-5, with a tentative D call TRBD1 (7 bases). Here the CDR3 DNA reads TGTGCCAGCAGGCGGGACAGCCAAGAGACCCAGTACTTC. Protein: CASRRDSQETQYF.